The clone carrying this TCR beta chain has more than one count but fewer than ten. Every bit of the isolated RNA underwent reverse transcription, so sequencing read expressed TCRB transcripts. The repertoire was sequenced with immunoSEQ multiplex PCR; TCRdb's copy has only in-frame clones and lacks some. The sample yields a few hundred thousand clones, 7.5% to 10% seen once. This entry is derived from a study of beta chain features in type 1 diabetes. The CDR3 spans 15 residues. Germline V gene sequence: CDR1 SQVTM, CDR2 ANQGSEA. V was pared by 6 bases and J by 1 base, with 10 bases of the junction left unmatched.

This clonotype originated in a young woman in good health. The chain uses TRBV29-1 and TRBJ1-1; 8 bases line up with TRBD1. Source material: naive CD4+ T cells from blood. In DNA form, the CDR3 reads TGCAGCGTAACCCATTGGGGACAGGCGAACACTGAAGCTTTCTTT. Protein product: CSVTHWGQANTEAFF.